Shown below are 8 T cell receptor beta chains from a single sample sequenced in a study of shared clonotypes between healthy human individuals. Sequencing was performed with immunoSEQ multiplex PCR; in TCRdb, only in-frame clones are kept and a portion is missing. This table holds 330,000 or so clones, 70% to 75% found once. Sequencing was done on a sample of memory CD4+ T cells sorted from blood. Specified subset: CD45RA-negative fraction. These receptor sequences come from a man aged 30-40 years in good health.

The gene calls are TRBV11-2 and TRBJ1-2, with a possible D match to TRBD1 (6 bases). Between the trimmed V and J ends, which lost 5 bases and 5 bases, there was a span of 15 bases. The V gene's germline CDR1 is SGHAT and CDR2 FQNNGV. The CDR3 is made up of 14 amino acids. CDR3 sequence (DNA): TGTGCCAGCAGCGGGGGCCGAAATGAATATGGCTACACCTTC. It yields the protein CASSGGRNEYGYTF.

The table lists this clone with a few counts. This chain links TRBV4-1 with TRBJ2-3, with D possibly TRBD1 on 6 matching bases. The CDR3 has 14 residues. The germline V gene encodes CDR1 MGHRA and CDR2 YSYEKL. The V end was cut by 4 bases, the J end by 2 bases, with 10 bases between. The CDR3 nucleotides read TGCGCCAGCAGCCGACAGGAGTTCACAGATACGCAGTATTTT. Residues: CASSRQEFTDTQYF.

On this clone: This may stem from a read error, because a much larger clone lies one nucleotide away. At the DNA level, this CDR3 is encoded by other sequences in the same sample as well. The V call is TRBV19, the J call TRBJ2-3, with D uncertain. Germline V lookup: CDR1 LNHDA, CDR2 SQIVND (reference sequence). The CDR3 covers 15 residues. Trimming shortened V by 1 base and J by 6 bases, and 14 bases separated the two germline ends. CDR3 residues: CASSIAVRQRDTQYF. DNA of the CDR3: TGTGCCAGTAGTATAGCGGTCAGGCAGCGTGATACGCAGTATTTT.

The chain has TRBV18 and TRBJ2-7, with D possibly being TRBD1 (6 bases). The CDR3 extends over 14 amino acids. CDR1 and CDR2 from the germline V gene are KGHSH and LQKENI. The germline V and J ends were trimmed by 5 bases and 2 bases, with 13 bases remaining between them. The CDR3, as DNA: TGTGCCAGCTCATCCCCACAGGGCCCCTACGAGCAGTACTTC. Amino acids: CASSSPQGPYEQYF.

V and J are TRBV27 and TRBJ2-2; D is uncertain. The CDR3 sequence is 12 residues long. Germline V gene sequence: CDR1 MNHEY, CDR2 SMNVEV (reference sequence). V was shortened by 5 bases and J by 5 bases, with 6 bases between the two germline ends. CDR3 in DNA: TGTGCCAGCAGTGCAAATACCGGGGAGCTGTTTTTT. This sequence encodes CASSANTGELFF.

V is TRBV27 and J is TRBJ2-7; TRBD2 agrees at 8 bases. From germline, CDR1 is MNHEY and CDR2 SMNVEV (reference sequence). The CDR3 covers 16 residues. V shed 3 bases, J shed 2 bases, and the junction held 9 bases outside the gene matches. DNA for the CDR3: TGTGCCAGCAGTTTGAGCGGACTAGCCACAGCCTACGAGCAGTACTTC. This translates into CASSLSGLATAYEQYF.

The rearrangement uses TRBV28 and TRBJ2-7; D not resolved. CDR3 length: 12 residues. V dropped 7 bases and J dropped 8 bases, with 15 bases sitting between them. Germline V gene data show CDR1 as MDHEN and CDR2 as SYDVKM. Here the CDR3 reads CASNKAMGKQYF. The CDR3 nucleotides are TGTGCCAGCAACAAAGCGATGGGGAAGCAGTACTTC.

The rearrangement links TRBV4-3 to TRBJ2-1; D gene ambiguous. Looked up from germline, CDR1 is LGHNA and CDR2 is YSLEER. The CDR3 consists of 14 residues. The ends were cut back, 4 bases at V and 10 bases at J, with 17 bases in the middle. Here the CDR3 reads CASSLFATLGEQFF. CDR3 sequence (DNA): TGCGCCAGCAGCCTCTTTGCGACATTGGGAGAGCAGTTCTTC.